One sample yielded the 24 T cell receptor beta chains listed below, sequenced in a study of T cells after yellow fever vaccination (dated by TCRdb to about 2019). The library was generated by 5' RACE. Instrument on record: Illumina HiSeq 2500. Using fastp trimming at Q25 and MiXCR clonotype assembly, TCRdb reanalyzed the public sequencing data and kept in-frame beta chains. CDR3 protein sequences are deduplicated, and each keeps its most common genes and DNA. The sample table contains a few hundred thousand distinct CDR3 sequences; only one count was recorded for about 7.8% of them. Clones ranked in the top ten supply roughly 18% of the sample. This specimen's treatment or condition label, per the study, means: live attenuated yellow fever vaccine strain. The input for sequencing was PBMCs, taken roughly 45 days after the first yellow fever vaccination. The source of these receptors is a man in his late teens or twenties who received the YFV17D yellow fever vaccine.

The genes are TRBV12-3 or TRBV12-4 and TRBJ1-2; TRBD1 matches 11 bases. The CDR3 is 14 amino acids. V shed 7 bases, J shed 8 bases, and the junction held 9 bases outside the gene matches. CDR3 bases: TGTGCCAGCACCCGTGGACAGGGGGCGAGAGGCTACACCTTC. As protein: CASTRGQGARGYTF.

In its sample, this clonotype was seen a few times. In nucleotides, the CDR3 is TGCGCCAGCAGCCCATCACGGGGGCGGGGGAACTCCTACGAGCAGTACTTC. Its translation: CASSPSRGRGNSYEQYF. The chain employs TRBV4-1 and TRBJ2-7; tentative D call: TRBD2 (7 bases). Germline lookup yields CDR1 MGHRA and CDR2 YSYEKL. The CDR3 contains 17 residues. The V and J ends lost 4 bases and 0 bases respectively, with 19 bases between them.

There are a few counts of this clonotype. V and J are TRBV7-2 and TRBJ2-3; 7 nucleotides line up with TRBD2. The CDR3 runs to 18 residues. The ends lost 6 bases at V and 4 bases at J; junction bases unmatched: 19. Germline V gene data show CDR1 as SGHTA and CDR2 as FQGNSA. The CDR3 sequence: CASSLAKRGFSGADTQYF. The CDR3 DNA is TGTGCCAGCAGTCTTGCGAAGCGGGGATTTTCTGGGGCAGATACGCAGTATTTT.

The rearrangement links TRBV4-1 to TRBJ1-1, with D tentatively TRBD1 (5 bases). V was pared by 0 bases and J by 10 bases, with 9 bases between. The CDR3 has 12 amino acids. The germline V gene encodes CDR1 MGHRA and CDR2 YSYEKL. As DNA, the CDR3 is TGCGCCAGCAGCCAAGAGGCAGGGCCAGCTTTCTTT. Protein: CASSQEAGPAFF.

The V call is TRBV14, the J call TRBJ2-1; 10 positions match TRBD2. The V segment lost 2 bases and the J segment 10 bases; nucleotides outside the gene matches: 14. Germline values: CDR1 SGHDN, CDR2 FVKESK. The CDR3 contains 17 residues. This chain's CDR3 is CASSQSVLAGVSGEQFF. The CDR3 bases are TGTGCCAGCAGCCAATCGGTTCTAGCGGGGGTCAGTGGGGAGCAGTTCTTC.

For the CDR3, the DNA is TGTGCCAGCAGCTTAGTTAAGATAGCGGGGGTTAATGAGCAGTTCTTC. It encodes CASSLVKIAGVNEQFF. The chain employs TRBV7-2 and TRBJ2-1; 9 bases map to TRBD2. This CDR3 contains 16 residues. V lost 1 base and J lost 7; bases outside the gene matches: 8. The germline gives CDR1 SGHTA, CDR2 FQGNSA.

This clonotype occurred many times. V usage is TRBV12-3 or TRBV12-4 and J usage is TRBJ1-2; unclear D gene. V shed 0 bases and J shed 4 bases, with 6 bases lying between them. The length of the CDR3 is 13 residues. CDR3 sequence: CASSLAQGYGYTF. DNA of the CDR3: TGTGCCAGCAGTTTAGCGCAAGGCTATGGCTACACCTTC.

The chain employs TRBV7-9 and TRBJ2-5; 10 bases are a match to TRBD1. CDR3 length equals 14 residues. Germline trimming cut 4 bases from V and 9 bases from J; bases unmatched to any gene: 8. Germline assignment: CDR1 SEHNR and CDR2 FQNEAQ (reference sequence). The CDR3 here is CASSSQDRGRAQYF. The CDR3 DNA reads as TGTGCCAGCAGCTCACAGGACAGGGGGAGGGCCCAGTACTTC.

This clonotype was observed a handful of times. The rearrangement uses TRBV4-2 and TRBJ1-1, with TRBD1 as a possible D gene (5 bases). The CDR3 has 15 amino acids. Germline CDR1 and CDR2: LGHNA and YNFKEQ. The germline V and J ends were trimmed by 1 base and 0 bases, with 9 bases remaining between them. The CDR3 nucleotides are TGTGCCAGCAGCCAAGTGTGGGGGGTGAACACTGAAGCTTTCTTT. Its protein is CASSQVWGVNTEAFF.

The chain uses TRBV4-3 and TRBJ2-3, with 9 bases lining up with TRBD2. The CDR3 consists of 17 residues. Germline values: CDR1 LGHNA, CDR2 YSLEER. The V gene end was trimmed by 5 bases and the J gene end by 2 bases; junction bases not matched to a gene: 11. The CDR3: CASSALSSGGYTDTQYF. In DNA, the CDR3 is TGCGCCAGCAGCGCCCTTAGTAGCGGGGGATACACAGATACGCAGTATTTT.

This clonotype was seen a handful of times. V gene TRBV12-3 or TRBV12-4 combines with J gene TRBJ1-1; weak D call: TRBD1 (5 bases). With 3 bases removed from V and 3 bases from J, the gap between germline ends came to 14 bases. There are 15 residues in the CDR3. CDR3 nucleotides: TGTGCCAGCAGTTTGGCCTCCGGGGGACACACTGAAGCTTTCTTT. It codes for CASSLASGGHTEAFF.

Only a few counts were recorded for this clonotype. The rearrangement joins TRBV5-1 to TRBJ2-1, with D possibly TRBD1 on 6 matching bases. There are 16 residues in the CDR3. CDR1 and CDR2 from the germline V gene are SGHRS and YFSETQ. Trimming left V 2 bases short and J 3 bases short, with 15 bases between. The CDR3 loop is CASSFVYRTDYNEQFF. CDR3 DNA: TGCGCCAGCAGCTTCGTTTACCGGACAGACTACAATGAGCAGTTCTTC.

This clonotype was detected only a few times. The chain links TRBV14 to TRBJ2-1, with TRBD2 as a possible D gene (5 bases). The CDR3 has 17 residues. The germline V gene encodes CDR1 SGHDN and CDR2 FVKESK. Trimming removed 1 base at V and 0 bases at J, with 13 bases between. The CDR3 region has the DNA TGTGCCAGCAGCCAAGGCTCCGGGGTCACCTCCTACAATGAGCAGTTCTTC. Translated: CASSQGSGVTSYNEQFF.

This clonotype was detected only a few times. This sequence joins TRBV6-2 or TRBV6-3 and TRBJ2-1; tentatively, D is TRBD1 or TRBD2 (5 bases each). Germline values: CDR1 MNHEY, CDR2 SVGEGT. The germline V and J ends were trimmed by 3 bases and 4 bases, with 13 bases remaining between them. The CDR3 has 15 amino acids. For the CDR3, the DNA is TGTGCCAGCAGTTATCGAGGGGACCGTTACAATGAGCAGTTCTTC. Its translation: CASSYRGDRYNEQFF.

The sample holds a few counts of this clonotype. The CDR3 reads CASSLAKTVTGNTIYF. CDR3 nucleotide sequence: TGTGCCAGCAGCTTAGCGAAAACAGTCACTGGAAACACCATATATTTT. The chain employs TRBV7-9 and TRBJ1-3; D unresolved. The length of the CDR3 is 16 residues. With 0 bases removed from V and 2 bases from J, the gap between germline ends came to 11 bases. Germline V CDR1 and CDR2: SEHNR, FQNEAQ (reference sequence).

The V and J genes are TRBV20-1 and TRBJ2-5, with D possibly being TRBD1 (5 bases). Deletions cut 6 bases from V and 9 bases from J, with 26 bases between. CDR1 and CDR2 from the germline V gene are DFQATT and SNEGSKA (reference sequence). This CDR3 has 15 residues. The CDR3 protein is CSARRGRESPLAQYF. The CDR3, as DNA: TGCAGTGCAAGAAGGGGCAGGGAATCCCCGTTAGCCCAGTACTTC.

The rearrangement uses TRBV24-1 and TRBJ2-1, with TRBD1 matching over 8 bases. Germline loops: CDR1 KGHDR, CDR2 SFDVKD. V gave up 4 bases and J gave up 6 bases; unmatched junction bases: 10. The CDR3 spans 16 residues. The CDR3 loop is CATSDPTGEFFNEQFF. CDR3 coding DNA: TGTGCCACCAGTGACCCGACAGGGGAGTTCTTCAATGAGCAGTTCTTC.

This clonotype has ten or more counts. The chain recombines TRBV12-3 or TRBV12-4 with TRBJ2-3; D is undetermined. V lost 2 bases and J 3 bases, leaving 6 bases between the germline ends. The CDR3 contains 13 residues. CDR3 nucleotide sequence: TGTGCCAGCAGTTTATCAGTTACAGATACGCAGTATTTT. Translated, it gives CASSLSVTDTQYF.

The chain's CDR3 is CASSQLQETGELFF. In DNA form, the CDR3 reads TGCGCCAGCAGCCAATTACAGGAGACCGGGGAGCTGTTTTTT. This rearrangement joins TRBV4-3 to TRBJ2-2; D may be TRBD1 (5 bases). The CDR3 extends over 14 amino acids. The germline V gene has CDR1 LGHNA and CDR2 YSLEER. V lost 2 bases and J lost 5, with 9 bases in between.

This clonotype was seen a handful of times. This rearrangement joins TRBV12-3 or TRBV12-4 to TRBJ2-4, with D tentatively TRBD2 (6 bases). With 3 bases removed from V and 6 bases from J, the gap between germline ends came to 21 bases. The CDR3 loop spans 17 amino acids. The CDR3 loop is CASSFTSGRPPRNIQYF. The CDR3 nucleotides are TGTGCCAGCAGTTTCACCAGCGGGCGGCCCCCCAGAAACATTCAGTACTTC.

This chain connects TRBV5-4 to TRBJ2-2, with unresolved D. Germline CDR1 reads SGHNT; CDR2 reads YYREEE (reference sequence). Trimming took off 4 bases at V and 3 bases at J, with 13 bases between the two ends. CDR3 size: 15 residues. DNA of the CDR3: TGTGCCAGCAGCCGGCGAGAAAGTTACACCGGGGAGCTGTTTTTT. Its translation is CASSRRESYTGELFF.

The genes are TRBV29-1 and TRBJ2-3; D might be TRBD2 (6 bases). Germline V gives CDR1 SQVTM, CDR2 ANQGSEA. Trimming pared 0 bases from V and 2 bases from J, leaving 18 bases between. The CDR3 is made up of 17 amino acids. CDR3 sequence (DNA): TGCAGCGTTGAAGATCTTCACCGCGGGACCTACACAGATACGCAGTATTTT. It encodes CSVEDLHRGTYTDTQYF.

This CDR3 reads CASSLEWVPGELFF. The CDR3 nucleotides read TGTGCCAGCAGTTTAGAATGGGTTCCCGGGGAGCTGTTTTTT. V gene TRBV27 combines with J gene TRBJ2-2; D is uncertain. V lost 2 bases, J lost 6 bases, and 10 bases lay in between. This CDR3 is built from 14 residues. Germline loops: CDR1 MNHEY, CDR2 SMNVEV (reference sequence).

This clonotype came up a few times. V gene TRBV7-9 combines with J gene TRBJ2-2; tentative D call: TRBD2 (7 bases). The CDR3 contains 16 residues. Trimming cost V 5 bases and J 6 bases, with 19 bases left between them. CDR1 is SEHNR and CDR2 is FQNEAQ in the germline V gene (reference sequence). CDR3 bases: TGTGCCAGCAGCCGACTGTTACGGGGGGCGGCCGGGGAGCTGTTTTTT. It specifies CASSRLLRGAAGELFF.